This TCR beta chain was found in a study of blood T cell repertoires in COVID-19. This clone has more than one count but fewer than ten. The junction had 4 bases not matched to a gene; V was cut back by 1 base and J by 5 bases. CDR3 length: 15 residues. CDR1 is MDHEN, CDR2 SYDVKM, per germline. Method: immunoSEQ multiplex PCR; TCRdb's copy keeps in-frame clones and lacks some. The table shows about 120,000 clones, with 80% occurring only once. V and J are TRBV28 and TRBJ1-5; TRBD1 aligns across 8 bases. The TCR comes from a man in his 60s with active or convalescent COVID-19. What was sequenced was peripheral blood. CDR3 residues: CASSLSRGPYQPQHF. The DNA of the CDR3 is TGTGCCAGCAGTTTATCCAGGGGGCCTTATCAGCCCCAGCATTTT.